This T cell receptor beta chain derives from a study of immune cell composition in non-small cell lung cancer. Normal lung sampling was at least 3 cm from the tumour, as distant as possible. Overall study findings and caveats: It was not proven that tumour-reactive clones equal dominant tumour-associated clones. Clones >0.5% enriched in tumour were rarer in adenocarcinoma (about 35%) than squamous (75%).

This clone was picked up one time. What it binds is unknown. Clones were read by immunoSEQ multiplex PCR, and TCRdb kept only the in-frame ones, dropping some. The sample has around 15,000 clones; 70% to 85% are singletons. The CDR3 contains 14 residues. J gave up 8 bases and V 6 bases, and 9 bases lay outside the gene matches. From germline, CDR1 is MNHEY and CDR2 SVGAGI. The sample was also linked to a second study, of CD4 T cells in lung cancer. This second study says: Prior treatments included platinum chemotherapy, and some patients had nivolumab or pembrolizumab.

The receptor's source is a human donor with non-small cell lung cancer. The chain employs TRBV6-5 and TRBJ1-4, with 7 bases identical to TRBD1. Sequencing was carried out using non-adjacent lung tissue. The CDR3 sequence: CASSLGGGREKLFF. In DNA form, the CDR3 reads TGTGCCAGCAGCTTAGGGGGCGGTCGGGAAAAACTGTTTTTT.